What follows are 24 T cell receptor beta chains derived from one specimen sequenced in a study of T cells in narcolepsy (dated by TCRdb to about 2018). Library creation used the immunoSEQ multiplex PCR assay. TCRdb's version of the immuneACCESS table is confined to in-frame rearrangements and falls short of the full clone set. An unresolved V gene accounts for under half of the shortfall where checked; the remainder is of unknown origin. This sample lists some 37,000 clones; under 85% were detected once. The biggest ten clones account for roughly 1.7% of the sample. Sequencing was done on a sample of CD45RA- memory CD4+ T cells from PBMCs. The label giving this sample's cell subset or site can be read as: memory T cells sorted ex vivo from peripheral blood. The receptors shown here come from a human donor with narcolepsy.

The rearrangement joins TRBV5-1 to TRBJ1-1; weak D call: TRBD1 (6 bases). This CDR3 is 14 amino acids long. Germline V gene data show CDR1 as SGHRS and CDR2 as YFSETQ. Trimming took off 3 bases at V and 3 bases at J, with 12 bases between the two ends. CDR3 coding DNA: TGCGCCAGCAGCTGGCCGGGACAAGACACTGAAGCTTTCTTT. Translation gives CASSWPGQDTEAFF.

The chain recombines TRBV5-6 with TRBJ2-7; no clear D gene. Trimming left V 4 bases short and J 3 bases short, with 8 bases between. This CDR3 spans 12 amino acids. Germline loops: CDR1 SGHDT, CDR2 YYEEEE. CDR3 bases: TGTGCCAGCAGCCGAGATGGCTACGAGCAGTACTTC. Its translation: CASSRDGYEQYF.

The chain couples TRBV15 to TRBJ2-7; D is undetermined. The CDR3 is 13 residues long. The ends were cut back, 0 bases at V and 7 bases at J, with 10 bases in the middle. CDR1 and CDR2 from the germline V gene are LNHNV and YYDKDF (reference sequence). The CDR3 loop reads CATSREVGREQYF. DNA for the CDR3: TGTGCCACCAGCAGAGAGGTGGGCAGAGAGCAGTACTTC.

The genes are TRBV6-1 and TRBJ2-7; 8 bases fit TRBD1. The CDR3 is made up of 13 amino acids. V was clipped by 6 bases and J by 4 bases; unmatched bases: 5. Germline loops: CDR1 MNHNS, CDR2 SASEGT. CDR3 sequence reads: CASRAGGYYEQYF. Here the CDR3 DNA reads TGTGCCAGCAGAGCAGGGGGCTATTACGAGCAGTACTTC.

The chain carries TRBV11-2 and TRBJ2-5; no firm D call. The CDR3 runs 14 residues. Germline values: CDR1 SGHAT, CDR2 FQNNGV. V was pared by 2 bases and J by 2 bases, with 9 bases between. CDR3 nucleotides: TGTGCCAGCAGCTTAATACCCGGGCAAGAGACCCAGTACTTC. Its protein product is CASSLIPGQETQYF.

The rearrangement links TRBV30 to TRBJ2-3, with D tentatively TRBD1 or TRBD2 (5 bases each). Trimming removed 2 bases at V and 2 bases at J, with 14 bases between. This CDR3 has 15 residues. In germline, CDR1 is GTSNPN, CDR2 SVGIG (reference sequence). CDR3 in amino acids: CAWSPGPRATDTQYF. DNA of the CDR3: TGTGCCTGGAGTCCGGGACCCCGGGCCACAGATACGCAGTATTTT. The full variable domain, its missing parts supplied by reference TRBV30 and TRBJ2-3, is SQTIHQWPATLVQPVGSPLSLECTVEGTSNPNLYWYRQAAGRGLQLLFYSVGIGQISSEVPQNLSASRPQDRQFILSSKKLLLSDSGFYLCAWSPGPRATDTQYFGPGTRLTVL.

This clone has only a few counts. This chain joins TRBV6-1 and TRBJ1-6; no firm D call. V was pared by 4 bases and J by 2 bases, with 6 bases between. The CDR3 totals 14 residues. The germline V gene encodes CDR1 MNHNS and CDR2 SASEGT. CDR3 region: CASSAGPYNSPLHF. The CDR3 region has the DNA TGTGCCAGCAGTGCCGGTCCCTATAATTCACCCCTCCACTTT.

The CDR3 region is CASSKWTRNTGELFF. The CDR3 DNA reads as TGTGCCAGCAGCAAATGGACGAGAAACACCGGGGAGCTGTTTTTT. This sequence joins TRBV7-2 and TRBJ2-2, with unresolved D. Looked up from germline, CDR1 is SGHTA and CDR2 is FQGNSA. Trimming shortened V by 5 bases and J by 2 bases, and 12 bases separated the two germline ends. The CDR3 length is 15 residues.

CDR3 in amino acids: CASSEHPGGSYNEQFF. CDR3 in DNA: TGTGCCAGCAGTGAACATCCCGGGGGCTCCTACAATGAGCAGTTCTTC. The chain joins TRBV2 to TRBJ2-1; a possible D gene is TRBD2 (6 bases). V gave up 2 bases and J gave up 0 bases, with 11 bases separating them. Looked up from germline, CDR1 is SNHLY and CDR2 is FYNNEI. This CDR3 is 16 amino acids long. The full variable domain, completed using reference TRBV2 and TRBJ2-1, is EPEVTQTPSHQVTQMGQEVILRCVPISNHLYFYWYRQILGQKVEFLVSFYNNEISEKSEIFDDQFSVERPDGSNFTLKIRSTKLEDSAMYFCASSEHPGGSYNEQFFGPGTRLTVL.

This clone was seen only a few times. The chain is built from TRBV7-2 and TRBJ1-1; D not resolved. Trimming took 4 bases from V and 11 from J, leaving 14 bases between them. Looked up from germline, CDR1 is SGHTA and CDR2 is FQGNSA. The CDR3 loop spans 12 amino acids. In nucleotides, the CDR3 is TGTGCCAGCAGCTCCCTGGCGAGTGATGCTTTCTTT. Amino acids: CASSSLASDAFF. The complete variable domain, with remaining parts taken from reference TRBV7-2 and TRBJ1-1, reads GAGVSQSPSNKVTEKGKDVELRCDPISGHTALYWYRQSLGQGLEFLIYFQGNSAPDKSGLPSDRFSAERTGGSVSTLTIQRTQQEDSAVYLCASSSLASDAFFGQGTRLTVV.

The chain has TRBV7-2 and TRBJ2-1; TRBD2 matches at 12 bases. Germline V gene lookup returns CDR1 SGHTA and CDR2 FQGNSA. J gave up 4 bases and V 2 bases, and 0 bases lay outside the gene matches. The CDR3 has 15 amino acids. CDR3 residues: CASSLTSGGYNEQFF. The CDR3 region has the DNA TGTGCCAGCAGCTTAACTAGCGGGGGGTACAATGAGCAGTTCTTC.

The table lists this clone with a few counts. The chain is built from TRBV28 and TRBJ1-2, with unresolved D. CDR1 and CDR2 (germline): MDHEN, SYDVKM. CDR3 length equals 11 residues. Trimming cost V 5 bases and J 8 bases, with 9 bases left between them. The CDR3 DNA is TGTGCCAGCAGTACAAAAGTAGGCTACACCTTC. As protein: CASSTKVGYTF.

The chain is built from TRBV7-2 and TRBJ1-2; D is unclear. Germline V gene lookup returns CDR1 SGHTA and CDR2 FQGNSA. The length of the CDR3 is 15 residues. Trimming took 2 bases from V and 0 from J, leaving 10 bases between them. The CDR3: CASSLSPFSNYGYTF. The DNA of the CDR3 is TGTGCCAGCAGCTTATCCCCCTTTTCTAACTATGGCTACACCTTC.

The rearrangement joins TRBV7-3 to TRBJ2-1; 9 bases are shared with TRBD2. The trim removed 5 bases at V and 12 bases at J, leaving 2 bases unmatched. The CDR3 spans 11 residues. Germline CDR1 and CDR2: SGHTA and FQGTGA. The CDR3 DNA follows: TGTGCCAGCAGCCAGGGACTAGCGCAGTTCTTC. Translation gives CASSQGLAQFF.

V is TRBV2 and J is TRBJ2-3; maybe TRBD1 (6 bases). Looked up from germline, CDR1 is SNHLY and CDR2 is FYNNEI. The CDR3 extends over 14 amino acids. The germline V and J ends were trimmed by 2 bases and 2 bases, with 8 bases remaining between them. CDR3 sequence (DNA): TGTGCCAGCAGTGAACACAGGGCCACAGATACGCAGTATTTT. Translation gives CASSEHRATDTQYF.

This chain uses TRBV15 with TRBJ2-5, with D possibly matching TRBD2 (5 bases). V lost 0 bases, J lost 4 bases, and 9 bases lay in between. The CDR3 runs to 14 residues. Germline V lookup: CDR1 LNHNV, CDR2 YYDKDF (reference sequence). The CDR3 bases are TGTGCCACCAGCAGAGATCCCGGAGGAGAGACCCAGTACTTC. This gives the protein CATSRDPGGETQYF.

V is TRBV28 and J is TRBJ1-5; perhaps TRBD1 as D (6 bases). The CDR3 loop spans 14 amino acids. V lost 1 base, J lost 8 bases, and 12 bases lay in between. The germline V gene encodes CDR1 MDHEN and CDR2 SYDVKM. The CDR3, as DNA: TGTGCCAGCAGTTTATCCGGGGGCAAGGAGCCCCAGCATTTT. Its protein product is CASSLSGGKEPQHF.

This clone was seen a handful of times. This chain uses TRBV7-6 with TRBJ2-7; D not certain. The V end lost 1 base, the J end lost 8 bases, and 9 bases lay between the germline ends. The CDR3 extends over 12 amino acids. Per the germline V gene, CDR1 is SGHVS and CDR2 is FNYEAQ. The CDR3 protein is CASSLVSTQQYF. The CDR3 DNA sequence: TGTGCCAGCAGCTTAGTTTCGACGCAGCAGTACTTC.

CDR3 nucleotide sequence: TGTGCCTGCTACAGGGGGCAAAGATATGGCTACACCTTC. Residues: CACYRGQRYGYTF. The chain carries TRBV30 and TRBJ1-2, with 9 bases lining up with TRBD1. CDR3 length: 13 residues. J was trimmed by 5 bases and V by 6 bases; bases with no gene match: 7. Germline CDR1 reads GTSNPN; CDR2 reads SVGIG (reference sequence).

In this sample, this clone turned up a few times. The V call is TRBV7-2, the J call TRBJ2-2; 15 nucleotides line up with TRBD2. Germline V gene data show CDR1 as SGHTA and CDR2 as FQGNSA. V lost 3 bases, J lost 6 bases, and 2 bases stayed unmatched. The CDR3 has 16 amino acids. The CDR3 protein is CASSFWTSGGAGELFF. Written as DNA, the CDR3 is TGTGCCAGCAGCTTCTGGACTAGCGGGGGGGCCGGGGAGCTGTTTTTT.

This clone was counted between two and nine times. The V and J genes are TRBV9 and TRBJ1-1; D unresolved. There are 16 residues in the CDR3. Trimming cost V 0 bases and J 0 bases, with 12 bases left between them. The germline V gene has CDR1 SGDLS and CDR2 YYNGEE. This CDR3 reads CASSVGVDLLNTEAFF. For the CDR3, the DNA is TGTGCCAGCAGCGTAGGGGTGGACTTACTGAACACTGAAGCTTTCTTT.

The chain recombines TRBV5-1 with TRBJ1-4, with a possible D match to TRBD1 (6 bases). The germline CDR1 and CDR2 sequences are SGHRS and YFSETQ. The CDR3 sequence is 15 residues long. V shed 6 bases and J shed 8 bases, with 20 bases lying between them. The CDR3 nucleotides are TGCGCCAGCAAAGGGCGGTTGGGGGCGGAGGAAAAACTGTTTTTT. This translates into CASKGRLGAEEKLFF. Full variable domain (rest looked up from reference TRBV5-1 and TRBJ1-4): KAGVTQTPRYLIKTRGQQVTLSCSPISGHRSVSWYQQTPGQGLQFLFEYFSETQRNKGNFPGRFSGRQFSNSRSEMNVSTLELGDSALYLCASKGRLGAEEKLFFGSGTQLSVL.

This clone was found a few times. The CDR3 coding sequence is TGTGCCAGTAGTATACAGGAGGCCAATTCACCCCTCCACTTT. Translated: CASSIQEANSPLHF. The chain carries TRBV19 and TRBJ1-6; unclear D gene. The V end lost 2 bases, the J end lost 7 bases, and 9 bases lay between the germline ends. Germline V CDR1 and CDR2: LNHDA, SQIVND (reference sequence). The CDR3 spans 14 residues.

This rearrangement joins TRBV6-1 to TRBJ2-7, with no clear D. CDR1 and CDR2 (germline): MNHNS, SASEGT. The CDR3 is made up of 12 amino acids. With 4 bases removed from V and 1 base from J, the gap between germline ends came to 5 bases. CDR3 coding DNA: TGTGCCAGCAGTGTACAGTCCTACGAGCAGTACTTC. It encodes CASSVQSYEQYF.